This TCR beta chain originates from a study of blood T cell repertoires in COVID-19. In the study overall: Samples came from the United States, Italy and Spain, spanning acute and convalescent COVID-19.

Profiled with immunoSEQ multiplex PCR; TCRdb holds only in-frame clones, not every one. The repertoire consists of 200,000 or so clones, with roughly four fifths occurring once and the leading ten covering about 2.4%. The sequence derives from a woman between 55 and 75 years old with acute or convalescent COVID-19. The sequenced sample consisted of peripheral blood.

The DNA of the CDR3 is TGTGCCAGCAGTTTAATTGGACTCCACGGCACTGAAGCTTTCTTT. It translates to CASSLIGLHGTEAFF. V gene TRBV28 combines with J gene TRBJ1-1; no definite D call. Germline V CDR1 and CDR2: MDHEN, SYDVKM. This CDR3 has 15 residues. Deletions cut 2 bases from V and 4 bases from J, with 14 bases between.